This is a list of T cell receptor beta chains from one sample in a study of blood T cell repertoires in COVID-19. Only in-frame clones appear in the TCRdb table, and some are missing; sequencing was by immunoSEQ multiplex PCR. The sample holds about 62,000 clones, around 89% seen once. The sequenced sample consisted of peripheral blood. The receptors were sampled from a woman aged 60 to 75 with COVID-19, enrolled during active disease. CDR3s include the opening cysteine and the closing phenylalanine or tryptophan. The D gene is left open where the match is weak. Size values are once, few and many counts, or a class for expanded clones, and some rows have none.

TRBJ2-4	NA	TRBD1	TRBV7-9	TGTGCCAGCAGCCTACCGACAGGGGCCAAAAACATTCAGTACTTC	CASSLPTGAKNIQYF
TRBJ2-1	NA	TRBD2	TRBV15	TGTGCCACCAGCAGAGATCCCTTTAAACTAGCGTCTAGCTCCTACAATGAGCAGTTCTTC	CATSRDPFKLASSSYNEQFF
TRBJ2-3	NA	NA	TRBV6-2/TRBV6-3	TGTGCCAGCAGTTCGATGGTGGCCCCGACAGATACGCAGTATTTT	CASSSMVAPTDTQYF
TRBJ1-5	once	NA	TRBV7-2	TGTGCCAGCAGCTTCGGGGGGAGGGGATGGTATCAGCCCCAGCATTTT	CASSFGGRGWYQPQHF
TRBJ1-1	NA	TRBD1	TRBV6-2/TRBV6-3	TGTGCCAGCAGCCCACTACAGGGGGCGAGAACTCGGATGAACACTGAAGCTTTCTTT	CASSPLQGARTRMNTEAFF
TRBJ1-2	NA	NA	TRBV29-1	TGCAGCGTTGCAATTAGGGGGGGCTACACCTTC	CSVAIRGGYTF
TRBJ2-1	once	TRBD2	TRBV11-1	TGTGCCAGCAGCTTAGGAGGAGCGGGGAGCTACAATGAGCAGTTCTTC	CASSLGGAGSYNEQFF
TRBJ2-5	NA	NA	TRBV6-5	TGTGCCAGCAGTTACTCGCGCAATTCCGAGACCCAGTACTTC	CASSYSRNSETQYF
TRBJ2-7	once	TRBD2	TRBV3-1/TRBV3-2	TGTGCCAGCAGCCAAGATAGGGGACTAGCGGGAGTAACCGAGCAGTACTTC	CASSQDRGLAGVTEQYF
TRBJ2-7	few	TRBD2	TRBV28	TGTGCCAGCCACTTTGGGGCGGGGGTGTCCTACGAGCAGTACTTC	CASHFGAGVSYEQYF
TRBJ2-7	NA	TRBD1	TRBV18	TGTGCCAGCACCAGGACAGGGGCCTACGAGCAGTACTTC	CASTRTGAYEQYF
TRBJ1-1	once	NA	TRBV3-1/TRBV3-2	TGTGCCAGCAGCCCGACACTGAACACTGAAGCTTTCTTT	CASSPTLNTEAFF
TRBJ2-7	NA	NA	TRBV4-3	TGCGCCAGCAGCCGCGGACACCCGACCGAGCAGTACTTC	CASSRGHPTEQYF
TRBJ2-3	NA	TRBD1	TRBV5-4	TGTGCCAGCAGCTTGCTAGGACAGGGTGGCACAGATACGCAGTATTTT	CASSLLGQGGTDTQYF
TRBJ1-4	NA	NA	TRBV14	TGTGCCAGCAGCCAAGAACGCGGGGTAAATGAAAAACTGTTTTTT	CASSQERGVNEKLFF
TRBJ1-4	NA	NA	TRBV9	TGTGCCAGCAGCGTATATGCCGGCGGAGGGGATGAAAAACTGTTTTTT	CASSVYAGGGDEKLFF
TRBJ2-7	NA	TRBD2	TRBV6-5	TGTGCCAGCAGTACAGGGACTAGTATCTCATTGTACTTC	CASSTGTSISLYF
TRBJ1-6	NA	NA	TRBV19	TGTGCCAGTAGTATTGGGGAGGCGAATTCACCCCTCCACTTT	CASSIGEANSPLHF
TRBJ2-3	NA	TRBD2	TRBV3-1/TRBV3-2	TGTGCCAGCAGCCAAGGACTAGCGGCAAGCACAGATACGCAGTATTTT	CASSQGLAASTDTQYF
TRBJ2-7	NA	TRBD1	TRBV7-9	TGTGCCAGCAGCCTCTCGACAGGGGGCGCCGCATACGAGCAGTACTTC	CASSLSTGGAAYEQYF
TRBJ2-7	NA	TRBD1	TRBV4-2	TGTGCCAGCAGCCCAAACAGGGGTGGGTACGAGCAGTACTTC	CASSPNRGGYEQYF
TRBJ2-1	NA	TRBD2	TRBV3-1/TRBV3-2	TGTGCCAGCAGCCCCGGGACTAGCGGGAGGCGGCAGTTCTTC	CASSPGTSGRRQFF
TRBJ1-2	NA	NA	TRBV15	TGTGCCACCAGCGGGGCAGGGGACATAGCTAACTATGGCTACACCTTC	CATSGAGDIANYGYTF
TRBJ1-1	NA	NA	TRBV25-1	TGTGCCAGCAGTCCTAACTCTCCTGAAGCTTTCTTT	CASSPNSPEAFF
TRBJ1-5	NA	NA	TRBV19	TGTGCCAGTAGGACTTCAGGGCCCCGAAGTCAGCCCCAGCATTTT	CASRTSGPRSQPQHF
TRBJ2-5	NA	TRBD2	TRBV11-2	TGTGCCAGCAGCGGGGGGCTGAGGGAGCTAGCGGGAGAGGAGACCCAGTACTTC	CASSGGLRELAGEETQYF
TRBJ1-4	few	NA	TRBV5-4	TGTGCCAGCAGCCTCGAGGGACAAAATGAAAAACTGTTTTTT	CASSLEGQNEKLFF
TRBJ2-2	NA	TRBD2	TRBV7-2	TGTGCCAGCAGCCCCCGACTAGCGGGACCTGCGAACACCGGGGAGCTGTTTTTT	CASSPRLAGPANTGELFF
TRBJ1-2	NA	NA	TRBV2	TGTGCCAGCAGTGAAGCGGGAGGGGGGTTATATGGCTACACCTTC	CASSEAGGGLYGYTF
TRBJ1-2	NA	NA	TRBV30	TGTGCCTGGAGTCCACGGGGGGCGTACTATGGCTACACCTTC	CAWSPRGAYYGYTF
TRBJ2-1	NA	NA	TRBV7-9	TGTGCCAGCAGCTCCGACTACCAGGAGCAGTTCTTC	CASSSDYQEQFF
TRBJ1-5	NA	NA	TRBV28	TGTGCCAGCAGTTCCCTTGTGTTGGCGGGGTTCGAGCCCCAGCATTTT	CASSSLVLAGFEPQHF
TRBJ1-5	once	NA	TRBV19	TGTGCCAGTACCTCGCCAGGGGCGATTCAGCCCCAGCATTTT	CASTSPGAIQPQHF
TRBJ1-2	NA	NA	TRBV19	TGTGCCAGCATGACGGGGGGCGGCTATGGCTACACCTTC	CASMTGGGYGYTF
TRBJ2-1	NA	TRBD2	TRBV9	TGTGCCAGCAGCTCCGGGACTAGCAGCCTGATTGAGCAGTTCTTC	CASSSGTSSLIEQFF
TRBJ1-2	NA	TRBD1	TRBV5-1	TGCGCCAGCAGCGGTTTATGGACAGGGGAAATCTATGGCTACACCTTC	CASSGLWTGEIYGYTF
TRBJ1-2	NA	TRBD1	TRBV4-2	TGTGCCAGCAGCTTAGGACCGGGACAGGCACACATCTATGGCTACACCTTC	CASSLGPGQAHIYGYTF
TRBJ2-7	NA	NA	TRBV6-5	TGTGCCAGCAGCCCCAGGCCGGCCCCCCTCTACGAGCAGTACTTC	CASSPRPAPLYEQYF
TRBJ2-7	NA	TRBD2	TRBV5-6	TGTGCCAGCAACCTAGCGGCGGGAGCGGGCGAGCAGTACTTC	CASNLAAGAGEQYF
TRBJ1-3	NA	TRBD1	TRBV5-1	TGCGCCAGCAGCTCGCAGGGGGCAGGTGGAAACACCATATATTTT	CASSSQGAGGNTIYF
TRBJ1-2	NA	NA	TRBV11-3	TGTGCCAGCAGTCCAGCGGACTATGGCTACACCTTC	CASSPADYGYTF
TRBJ2-3	NA	NA	TRBV6-4	TGTGCCAGCAGTCTCGGGACGGGGGACACGCAGTATTTT	CASSLGTGDTQYF
TRBJ2-5	NA	TRBD1	TRBV5-1	TGCGCCAGCAGCTTACCGGGACAGGGGGGAGAGACCCAGTACTTC	CASSLPGQGGETQYF
TRBJ1-2	NA	TRBD1	TRBV10-3	TGTGCCATCAGTGAGTTCGGGACAGCCATTGGCTACACCTTC	CAISEFGTAIGYTF
TRBJ2-1	NA	TRBD1	TRBV6-4	TGTGCCAGCAGTGACAGGGGGCACAATGAGCAGTTCTTC	CASSDRGHNEQFF
TRBJ1-2	NA	NA	TRBV6-2/TRBV6-3	TGTGCCAGCAGTTCTTACTATGGCTACACCTTC	CASSSYYGYTF
TRBJ2-7	few	NA	TRBV11-3	TGTGCCAGCAGCTTATTCGCATCGGGTGGCGAGCAGTACTTC	CASSLFASGGEQYF
TRBJ1-1	NA	NA	TRBV28	TGTGCCAGCAGTCCAGGACAGTGGACTGAAGCTTTCTTT	CASSPGQWTEAFF
TRBJ2-4	NA	NA	TRBV19	TGTGCCAGTAGTATAGGAACTGCAGGGGAGAACATTCAGTACTTC	CASSIGTAGENIQYF
TRBJ1-2	NA	NA	TRBV9	TGTGCCAGCAGCGTTACAGGTGGCCTTAACTATGGCTACACCTTC	CASSVTGGLNYGYTF
TRBJ2-5	NA	NA	TRBV12-5	TGTGCTAGTGGTTCCCTAGAGACCCAGTACTTC	CASGSLETQYF
TRBJ2-1	NA	NA	TRBV7-2	TGTGCCAGCAGCCCACAGGTTACCGAGCAGTTCTTC	CASSPQVTEQFF
TRBJ1-2	NA	TRBD1	TRBV5-5	TGTGCCAGCAGCTTGGTCGACAGGGTGGGCGGCTATGGCTACACCTTC	CASSLVDRVGGYGYTF
TRBJ2-2	NA	TRBD2	TRBV15	TGTGCCACCAGCAGGAGAGCGGGAAACGGGGAGCTGTTTTTT	CATSRRAGNGELFF
TRBJ1-6	NA	TRBD1	TRBV7-9	TGTGCCAGCAGCTTAGCCGCCGGGACAGGGAATTCACCCCTCCACTTT	CASSLAAGTGNSPLHF
TRBJ1-2	NA	TRBD1	TRBV7-9	TGTGCCAGCAGCCTAGCAGGGGGCGAAGTCTATGGCTACACCTTC	CASSLAGGEVYGYTF
TRBJ1-5	NA	TRBD1	TRBV2	TGTGCCAGCATGACAGGGGCCTGGAATCAGCCCCAGCATTTT	CASMTGAWNQPQHF
TRBJ2-1	NA	NA	TRBV10-2	TGCGCCACAAAAAAGCGACCCGGAGGGGAAGATGAGCAGTTCTTC	CATKKRPGGEDEQFF
TRBJ2-7	NA	TRBD2	TRBV11-3	TGTGCCAGCAGCTACACCGGGGAGGGCTGGGGCGAGCAGTACTTC	CASSYTGEGWGEQYF